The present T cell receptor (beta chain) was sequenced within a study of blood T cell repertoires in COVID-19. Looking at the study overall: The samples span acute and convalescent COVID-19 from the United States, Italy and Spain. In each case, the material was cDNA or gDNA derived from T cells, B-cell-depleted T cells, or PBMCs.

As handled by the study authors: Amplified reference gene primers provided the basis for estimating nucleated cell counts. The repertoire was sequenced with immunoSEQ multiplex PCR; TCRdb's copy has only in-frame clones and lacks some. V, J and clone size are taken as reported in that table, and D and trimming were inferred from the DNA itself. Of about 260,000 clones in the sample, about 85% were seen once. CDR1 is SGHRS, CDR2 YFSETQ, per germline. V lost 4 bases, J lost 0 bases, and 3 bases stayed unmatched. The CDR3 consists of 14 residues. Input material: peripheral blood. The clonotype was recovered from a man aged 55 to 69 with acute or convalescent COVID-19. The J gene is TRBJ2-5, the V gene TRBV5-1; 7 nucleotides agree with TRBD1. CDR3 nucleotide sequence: TGCGCCAGCAGCCCGGGACAGTACCAAGAGACCCAGTACTTC. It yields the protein CASSPGQYQETQYF.